Listed below are T cell receptor beta chains from one sample, sequenced in a study of OX40 agonist ivuxolimab in advanced cancers. Some clones are missing from TCRdb's copy, which holds only in-frame ones; the method was immunoSEQ multiplex PCR. The table includes around 70,000 clones, less than 90% detected once. The sequences come from CD4+ or CD8+ T cells sorted from blood, collected in a trial of the OX40 agonist ivuxolimab. The receptors originated from an adult with an advanced solid tumor such as melanoma, head and neck, liver or kidney cancer. Each CDR3 is given with its conserved first and last residue. A D gene is named only where the DNA matches it firmly. Size tells how often a clone was seen (once, few, many) or the class of an expanded clone, and some rows leave it out.

J | size | D | V | DNA | CDR3
TRBJ2-5 | - | - | TRBV10-3 | TGTGCCATCAGTGAAGGAGGTGGAGGGAAAGAGACCCAGTACTTC | CAISEGGGGKETQYF
TRBJ1-1 | few | - | TRBV27 | TGTGCCAGCAGTCTCGAGCCGGGAGGCACTGAAGCTTTCTTT | CASSLEPGGTEAFF
TRBJ1-5 | - | - | TRBV30 | TGTGCCTGGAGTGGCGGGGGACCGGGGCGGCAGCCCCAGCATTTT | CAWSGGGPGRQPQHF
TRBJ1-5 | - | TRBD1 | TRBV7-2 | TGTGCCAGCAGCCTTGGGACAGGGAATCAGCCCCAGCATTTT | CASSLGTGNQPQHF
TRBJ2-7 | - | TRBD1 | TRBV5-4 | TGTGCCAGCAGCTCCCCCCAGGGGACAGGGGGCTACGAGCAGTACTTC | CASSSPQGTGGYEQYF
TRBJ2-5 | - | TRBD1 | TRBV4-2 | TGTGCCAGCAGCCTTGGGGACAGCGAAGAGACCCAGTACTTC | CASSLGDSEETQYF
TRBJ1-2 | few | - | TRBV7-2 | TGTGCCAGCAGAAAGGGGCTTAATGGTGACTACACCTTC | CASRKGLNGDYTF
TRBJ1-2 | - | TRBD1 | TRBV2 | TGTGCCAGCAACGGACAGGGGGGCTTGGGCTACACCTTC | CASNGQGGLGYTF
TRBJ2-7 | - | TRBD1 | TRBV6-1 | TGTGCCAGCAGAAAGGACGGGACAGGGGCCTACGAGCAGTACTTC | CASRKDGTGAYEQYF
TRBJ2-1 | - | TRBD2 | TRBV2 | TGTGCCAGCAGTAGACGGGGGGGAAGTTCCTACAATGAGCAGTTCTTC | CASSRRGGSSYNEQFF
TRBJ2-5 | - | TRBD2 | TRBV4-3 | TGCGCCAGCAGTCTCGGGACTAGCGGAGAAGAGACCCAGTACTTC | CASSLGTSGEETQYF
TRBJ1-2 | - | TRBD1 | TRBV29-1 | TGCAGCGTTGACACTCGTACAGGGGGCCGGGATGGCTACACCTTC | CSVDTRTGGRDGYTF
TRBJ2-7 | - | - | TRBV27 | TGTGCCAGCTGCCCAGGGATCGGGACTCTCTCCTACGAGCAGTACTTC | CASCPGIGTLSYEQYF
TRBJ2-2 | - | - | TRBV7-7 | TGTGCCAGCAGCCCCTCGCCGATCCGGGGTTCGACCGGGGAGCTGTTTTTT | CASSPSPIRGSTGELFF
TRBJ1-2 | - | - | TRBV10-3 | TGTGCCAGCTGGGGAGGGAAGGGAGATGGCTACACCTTC | CASWGGKGDGYTF
TRBJ2-5 | - | TRBD2 | TRBV7-8 | TGTGCCAGCAGCGTACTAGCGGCTGCGGAGACCCAGTACTTC | CASSVLAAAETQYF
TRBJ2-7 | - | - | TRBV7-9 | TGTGCCAGCAGCTCGTTCCTCTCCTACGAGCAGTACTTC | CASSSFLSYEQYF
TRBJ2-3 | - | - | TRBV11-2 | TGTGCCAGCAGCAGACGATCTAGCACAGATACGCAGTATTTT | CASSRRSSTDTQYF
TRBJ2-1 | - | TRBD2 | TRBV9 | TGTGCCAGCAGCCCAGGACTAGCGGGAGGGCCACAAAATGAGCAGTTCTTC | CASSPGLAGGPQNEQFF